The rows below give T cell receptor beta chains drawn from one sample of a study of cytomegalovirus exposure and HLA in healthy donors. Sequencing was performed with immunoSEQ multiplex PCR; in TCRdb, only in-frame clones are kept and a portion is missing. The repertoire holds roughly 130,000 clones, with about 63% as singletons. Sequencing used PBMCs. These receptors were obtained from a man younger than 45 in good health and CMV-seropositive. The CDR3 runs from the conserved cysteine through the conserved F or W. The D gene is left open where the match is weak. Size tells how often a clone was seen (once, few, many) or the class of an expanded clone, and some rows leave it out.

v_call: TRBV29-1
clone_size: -
d_call: TRBD2
j_call: TRBJ2-3
cdr3_nt: TGCAGTACGAGCGGGGGCACAGATACGCAGTATTTT
cdr3_aa: CSTSGGTDTQYF

v_call: TRBV9
clone_size: -
d_call: -
j_call: TRBJ2-1
cdr3_nt: TGTGCCAGCAGCCCCCGGACAGAGCCTCAGTTCTTC
cdr3_aa: CASSPRTEPQFF

v_call: TRBV5-1
clone_size: -
d_call: TRBD1
j_call: TRBJ2-5
cdr3_nt: TGCGCCAGCAGCTCACAGGGGATCCAAGAGACCCAGTACTTC
cdr3_aa: CASSSQGIQETQYF

v_call: TRBV5-1
clone_size: -
d_call: -
j_call: TRBJ2-5
cdr3_nt: TGCGCCAGCAGCTTGTTTTTAACGGGTGAGACCCAGTACTTC
cdr3_aa: CASSLFLTGETQYF

v_call: TRBV6-5
clone_size: -
d_call: TRBD1
j_call: TRBJ2-5
cdr3_nt: TGTGCCAGCAGTTACGGGACAGGGGGCGCAGAGACCCAGTACTTC
cdr3_aa: CASSYGTGGAETQYF

v_call: TRBV5-4
clone_size: -
d_call: -
j_call: TRBJ2-3
cdr3_nt: TGTGCCAGCAGCTTGGCCCAATTTTCATCCGATACGCAGTATTTT
cdr3_aa: CASSLAQFSSDTQYF

v_call: TRBV11-1
clone_size: few
d_call: -
j_call: TRBJ2-4
cdr3_nt: TGTGCCAGCAGCCCCGGACTGGACTTACTAGCCAAAAACATTCAGTACTTC
cdr3_aa: CASSPGLDLLAKNIQYF

v_call: TRBV7-9
clone_size: -
d_call: TRBD1
j_call: TRBJ2-7
cdr3_nt: TGTGCCAGCAGCTTAGGGGGTTCGGGACAGCAGACCTACGAGCAGTACTTC
cdr3_aa: CASSLGGSGQQTYEQYF

v_call: TRBV6-5
clone_size: -
d_call: -
j_call: TRBJ2-1
cdr3_nt: TGTGCCAGCAGTGTCACCGGGACTTATAACAATGAGCAGTTCTTC
cdr3_aa: CASSVTGTYNNEQFF

v_call: TRBV4-1
clone_size: few
d_call: -
j_call: TRBJ2-5
cdr3_nt: TGCGCCAGCAGCCAAGTAACCACAGGGATCCTCCGAGAGACCCAGTACTTC
cdr3_aa: CASSQVTTGILRETQYF

v_call: TRBV7-8
clone_size: -
d_call: -
j_call: TRBJ1-4
cdr3_nt: TGTGCCAGCAGCACGGCGGGGGAGAGAAAACTGTTTTTT
cdr3_aa: CASSTAGERKLFF

v_call: TRBV4-2
clone_size: -
d_call: -
j_call: TRBJ2-7
cdr3_nt: TGTGCCAGCAGCCAAGATCCAGCGCCCGACTCCTACGAGCAGTACTTC
cdr3_aa: CASSQDPAPDSYEQYF

v_call: TRBV2
clone_size: -
d_call: -
j_call: TRBJ2-7
cdr3_nt: TGTGCCAGCAGCGGTAGCGGATACGAGCAGTACTTC
cdr3_aa: CASSGSGYEQYF

v_call: TRBV1
clone_size: -
d_call: -
j_call: TRBJ2-2
cdr3_nt: TGCACCAGCAACCCTCTACCCGGACTAGCGGGATGTGGGACCGGGGAGCTGTTTTTT
cdr3_aa: CTSNPLPGLAGCGTGELFF

v_call: TRBV15
clone_size: -
d_call: -
j_call: TRBJ2-3
cdr3_nt: TGTGCCACCAGCAGAGGGCTAGCCTTTAGCACAGATACGCAGTATTTT
cdr3_aa: CATSRGLAFSTDTQYF

v_call: TRBV5-4
clone_size: -
d_call: TRBD2
j_call: TRBJ2-1
cdr3_nt: TGTGCCAGCACCCCTAGCGGGAGGGGACCCAATGAGCAGTTCTTC
cdr3_aa: CASTPSGRGPNEQFF

v_call: TRBV4-3
clone_size: -
d_call: TRBD2
j_call: TRBJ2-3
cdr3_nt: TGCGCCAGCAGCCGAGGGGGTAGCGGGATCACAGATACGCAGTATTTT
cdr3_aa: CASSRGGSGITDTQYF

v_call: TRBV6-5
clone_size: -
d_call: -
j_call: TRBJ2-5
cdr3_nt: TGTGCCAGCAGTTACGGTTACCGGGAAGCCCGAGAGACCCAGTACTTC
cdr3_aa: CASSYGYREARETQYF

v_call: TRBV7-9
clone_size: -
d_call: -
j_call: TRBJ1-1
cdr3_nt: TGTGCCAGCAGCTTACTTGGGGCATCGGGCACTGAAGCTTTCTTT
cdr3_aa: CASSLLGASGTEAFF

v_call: TRBV4-3
clone_size: -
d_call: TRBD2
j_call: TRBJ2-3
cdr3_nt: TGCGCCAGCAGCCAAGGGCCCGGGGGACTAGCGGGGAGCACAGATACGCAGTATTTT
cdr3_aa: CASSQGPGGLAGSTDTQYF

v_call: TRBV4-3
clone_size: -
d_call: TRBD2
j_call: TRBJ2-2
cdr3_nt: TGCGCCAGCAGCCAAGCCGAAGTATGGGTAGCGGGAGGGCCCGGGGAGCTGTTTTTT
cdr3_aa: CASSQAEVWVAGGPGELFF

v_call: TRBV28
clone_size: -
d_call: TRBD1
j_call: TRBJ2-2
cdr3_nt: TGTGCCAGCAGGTGGACAGGGGTAAGGGCGAACACCGGGGAGCTGTTTTTT
cdr3_aa: CASRWTGVRANTGELFF

v_call: TRBV28
clone_size: -
d_call: TRBD1
j_call: TRBJ1-2
cdr3_nt: TGTGCCAGTCGATCTTTGGGGACAGGGAACTATGGCTACACCTTC
cdr3_aa: CASRSLGTGNYGYTF

v_call: TRBV19
clone_size: -
d_call: -
j_call: TRBJ1-1
cdr3_nt: TGTGCCAGTAGTGGGGGGAGAGGGCCTGAAGCTTTCTTT
cdr3_aa: CASSGGRGPEAFF

v_call: TRBV28
clone_size: few
d_call: TRBD1
j_call: TRBJ2-3
cdr3_nt: TGTGCCAGCAGTGCAGGGGGCGCGGTTCGCTATACGCAGTATTTT
cdr3_aa: CASSAGGAVRYTQYF

v_call: TRBV2
clone_size: -
d_call: -
j_call: TRBJ2-1
cdr3_nt: TGTGCCAGCAGAAGGAACGGGGAGCAGTTCTTC
cdr3_aa: CASRRNGEQFF

v_call: TRBV6-1
clone_size: -
d_call: -
j_call: TRBJ2-3
cdr3_nt: TGTGCCAGCAGTGAAATGGGGCCGACCGCGGCGCAGTATTTT
cdr3_aa: CASSEMGPTAAQYF

v_call: TRBV9
clone_size: -
d_call: TRBD2
j_call: TRBJ2-1
cdr3_nt: TGTGCCAGCAGCGTGGATGGGGGGACTAGCGGGAGGAATAGTGAGCAGTTCTTC
cdr3_aa: CASSVDGGTSGRNSEQFF

v_call: TRBV28
clone_size: -
d_call: -
j_call: TRBJ1-1
cdr3_nt: TGTGCCAGCGGTAGCCTTGGACAGAAACCTGAAGCTTTCTTT
cdr3_aa: CASGSLGQKPEAFF

v_call: TRBV27
clone_size: -
d_call: TRBD1
j_call: TRBJ2-7
cdr3_nt: TGTGCCAGCAGTCCAGGGGGGACAGGGAGCTACGAGCAGTACTTC
cdr3_aa: CASSPGGTGSYEQYF

v_call: TRBV4-1
clone_size: few
d_call: -
j_call: TRBJ1-1
cdr3_nt: TGCGCCAGCAGCCAAGAGAGGGGGATTGGCACTGAAGCTTTCTTT
cdr3_aa: CASSQERGIGTEAFF

v_call: TRBV28
clone_size: -
d_call: TRBD1
j_call: TRBJ1-1
cdr3_nt: TGTGCCAGCAGTGTCGGGACAGGAGGCGAAGCTTTCTTT
cdr3_aa: CASSVGTGGEAFF